Presented here are 2 T cell receptor beta chains from one specimen sequenced in a study of shared clonotypes between healthy human individuals. It was CD45RO-negative cells, positively selected for CCR7, that made up naive CD8 cells, with terminally differentiated effector memory CD45RA+ cells excluded. Sequenced by immunoSEQ multiplex PCR; TCRdb stores in-frame clones only, minus some. The table includes some 2,100,000 clones, approximately 94% detected once. The sample was naive CD8+ T cells from PBMCs. The receptors derive from a man aged 18 to 29 in good health. Some clones in this sample may be carry-over from other donors' samples.

A single count supports this clone. This sequence joins TRBV27 and TRBJ2-7; TRBD1 matches 7 bases. The germline CDR1 and CDR2 sequences are MNHEY and SMNVEV (reference sequence). The length of the CDR3 is 15 residues. With 1 base clipped from V and 2 bases from J, the junction kept 5 bases outside the gene matches. CDR3 sequence (DNA): TGTGCCAGCAGTTTATTAGGACAGGAAGCCTACGAGCAGTACTTC. Protein product: CASSLLGQEAYEQYF.

The rearrangement links TRBV11-2 to TRBJ2-7; D may match TRBD1 or TRBD2 (7 bases each). Germline values: CDR1 SGHAT, CDR2 FQNNGV. With 2 bases removed from V and 5 bases from J, the gap between germline ends came to 13 bases. The CDR3 has 14 amino acids. CDR3 nucleotide sequence: TGTGCCAGCAGCTTATGGGAGGGGGCAGACGAGCAGTACTTC. It specifies CASSLWEGADEQYF.